Listed below are T cell receptor beta chains from one sample, sequenced in a study of T-cell memory formation after mild COVID-19. TCRdb fed the 5' RACE reads into MiXCR, producing one record per CDR3 protein. Here the sample spans around 340,000 distinct CDR3 sequences, approximately 12% being singletons. Sequenced sample: PBMCs or a T cell subset sorted from them (not recorded which). These receptors were taken from a man aged 18 to 30 who had mild COVID-19 (a few samples of this study predate the infection). Cell type and time point are not known. Each CDR3 is given with its conserved first and last residue. The D gene is left open where the match is weak. Clone sizes are given selectively: once, few, many, or a class where the clone is expanded.

V gene	clone size	D gene	J gene	CDR3 protein	CDR3 DNA
TRBV30	NA	NA	TRBJ1-1	CAWSWALNTEAFF	TGTGCCTGGAGTTGGGCCTTGAACACTGAAGCTTTCTTT
TRBV5-1	many	NA	TRBJ1-1	CASSLSQGNTEAFF	TGCGCCAGCAGCTTGTCGCAGGGTAACACTGAAGCTTTCTTT
TRBV18	many	TRBD1	TRBJ1-1	CASSPGQGGTEAFF	TGCGCCAGCAGCCCGGGACAGGGCGGCACTGAAGCTTTCTTT
TRBV11-2	NA	NA	TRBJ2-1	CANSPGGEPYNEQFF	TGTGCCAACAGCCCGGGCGGGGAACCCTACAATGAGCAGTTCTTC
TRBV4-1	few	NA	TRBJ2-3	CASSQEGAGAVTDTQYF	TGCGCCAGCAGCCAAGAAGGGGCAGGTGCAGTGACAGATACGCAGTATTTT
TRBV5-1	NA	NA	TRBJ1-1	CASSLVSGAAEAFF	TGCGCCAGCAGCTTGGTATCAGGGGCCGCTGAAGCTTTCTTT
TRBV4-3	many	NA	TRBJ2-3	CASSQGSAGAYTDTQYF	TGCGCCAGCAGCCAAGGTTCTGCGGGGGCTTACACAGATACGCAGTATTTT
TRBV6-2/TRBV6-3	NA	NA	TRBJ2-3	CATIMPPNTQYF	TGTGCCACCATAATGCCTCCGAATACGCAGTATTTT
TRBV7-2	NA	NA	TRBJ1-3	CASSRQFSGNTIYF	TGTGCCAGCAGCCGACAGTTCTCTGGAAACACCATATATTTT
TRBV7-9	NA	TRBD1	TRBJ2-1	CASSSPTGQGYEQLF	TGTGCCAGCAGCTCCCCCACGGGACAGGGCTATGAGCAGTTATTC
TRBV18	NA	NA	TRBJ2-7	CASSPPDKSYEQYF	TGTGCCAGCTCACCGCCCGACAAGTCCTACGAGCAGTACTTC
TRBV5-1	few	NA	TRBJ2-2	CASSSRAWGSNTGELFF	TGCGCCAGCAGCTCCCGCGCGTGGGGATCGAACACCGGGGAGCTGTTTTTT
TRBV27	NA	NA	TRBJ1-2	CASRIGPNYGYTF	TGTGCCAGCAGGATCGGTCCTAACTATGGCTACACCTTC
TRBV2	NA	TRBD1	TRBJ2-5	CASSVKAGTGKETQYF	TGTGCCAGCAGCGTAAAGGCCGGGACAGGAAAAGAGACCCAGTACTTC
TRBV6-5	few	TRBD1	TRBJ1-2	CASSYGTTGDYTF	TGTGCCAGCAGTTACGGGACTACAGGGGACTACACCTTC
TRBV12-3/TRBV12-4	once	NA	TRBJ1-1	CASSKGRNTEAFF	TGTGCCAGCAGCAAGGGCCGAAACACTGAAGCTTTCTTT
TRBV29-1	once	NA	TRBJ1-1	CSVVKGTEAFF	TGCAGCGTTGTGAAGGGAACTGAAGCTTTCTTT
TRBV19	NA	TRBD1	TRBJ2-1	CASSLDRRSEQFF	TGTGCCAGTAGCCTGGACAGGAGGAGTGAGCAGTTCTTC
TRBV20-1	few	NA	TRBJ2-3	CSARRDTPQYF	TGCAGTGCTAGAAGGGATACCCCGCAGTATTTT
TRBV20-1	NA	TRBD2	TRBJ2-1	CSARGLAGGAWEFF	TGCAGTGCTAGGGGACTAGCGGGGGGGGCTTGGGAGTTCTTC
TRBV7-9	NA	NA	TRBJ2-1	CASSPGAFYNEQFF	TGTGCCAGCAGCCCCGGTGCCTTCTACAATGAGCAGTTCTTC
TRBV5-4	NA	NA	TRBJ2-3	CASSFGSGRATDTQYF	TGTGCCAGCAGCTTCGGATCGGGTAGGGCGACAGATACGCAGTATTTT
TRBV5-1	NA	NA	TRBJ2-3	CASSPEVDTQYF	TGCGCCAGCAGTCCTGAGGTAGATACGCAGTATTTT
TRBV18	NA	TRBD1	TRBJ1-2	CASSPTAEGQALRTF	TGTGCCAGCTCACCTACAGCCGAGGGACAGGCACTACGCACCTTC
TRBV20-1	NA	NA	TRBJ1-4	CSARDNPSGNEKLFF	TGCAGTGCTAGAGATAACCCGTCGGGTAATGAAAAACTGTTTTTT
TRBV6-2/TRBV6-3	many	TRBD1	TRBJ1-1	CASRRDRGDTEAFF	TGTGCCAGCAGAAGGGACAGGGGGGACACTGAAGCTTTCTTT
TRBV12-3/TRBV12-4	few	NA	TRBJ1-1	CASSLVEGTEAFF	TGTGCCAGCAGTTTAGTCGAAGGGACTGAAGCTTTCTTT
TRBV7-2	many	NA	TRBJ2-5	CASSDLNGGEETQYF	TGTGCCAGCAGCGACCTTAATGGCGGGGAAGAGACCCAGTACTTC
TRBV7-3	NA	NA	TRBJ1-1	CASSPSPNTEAFF	TGTGCCAGCAGCCCCAGCCCGAACACTGAAGCTTTCTTT
TRBV7-2	few	NA	TRBJ1-3	CASSPFYSGNTIYF	TGTGCCAGCAGCCCTTTCTACTCTGGAAACACCATATATTTT
TRBV7-2	once	NA	TRBJ1-5	CATRQYSNQPQHF	TGTGCCACCAGACAGTATAGCAATCAGCCCCAGCATTTT
TRBV29-1	once	NA	TRBJ2-3	CIVQSSTDTQYF	TGCATCGTTCAGTCTAGCACAGATACGCAGTATTTT
TRBV18	few	TRBD1	TRBJ2-1	CASSIRDRYNEQFF	TGTGCCAGCTCAATTCGGGACAGATACAATGAGCAGTTCTTC
TRBV7-2	many	TRBD1	TRBJ2-6	CASSSMRGDRESGANVLTF	TGTGCCAGCAGCTCCATGAGGGGGGACAGGGAGTCTGGGGCCAACGTCCTGACTTTC
TRBV20-1	NA	TRBD2	TRBJ2-5	CSVLAGVVQTQYF	TGCAGTGTACTCGCGGGGGTGGTGCAGACCCAGTACTTC
TRBV3-1	NA	TRBD2	TRBJ2-1	CASSQTSGGSYNEQFF	TGTGCCAGCAGCCAAACTAGCGGGGGTTCCTACAATGAGCAGTTCTTC
TRBV20-1	NA	NA	TRBJ2-2	CSARDRVTGELFF	TGCAGTGCTAGAGACAGGGTCACCGGGGAGCTGTTTTTT
TRBV6-5	NA	NA	TRBJ2-7	CASSSWRGSYEQYF	TGTGCCAGCAGTTCTTGGCGCGGCTCCTACGAGCAGTACTTC
TRBV21-1	NA	NA	TRBJ2-4	CASRGFGRAKNIQYF	TGTGCCAGCAGAGGGTTTGGCAGAGCCAAAAACATTCAGTACTTC
TRBV5-8	NA	NA	TRBJ1-5	CASSLLRDQPQHF	TGTGCCAGCAGCTTATTAAGGGATCAGCCCCAGCATTTT
TRBV7-2	NA	NA	TRBJ1-1	CASSSHTFMNTEAFF	TGTGCCAGCAGCTCCCACACCTTCATGAACACTGAAGCTTTCTTT
TRBV7-2	NA	NA	TRBJ2-2	CASSLFGFGTDNTGELFF	TGTGCCAGCAGCTTATTTGGTTTCGGTACAGACAACACCGGGGAGCTGTTTTTT
TRBV4-1	NA	NA	TRBJ2-7	CASSQYAGRGDEQYF	TGCGCCAGCAGCCAGTATGCGGGCCGTGGGGACGAGCAGTACTTC
TRBV9	few	NA	TRBJ1-1	CASSASGGDPDTEAFF	TGTGCCAGCAGCGCGTCCGGGGGGGATCCGGACACTGAAGCTTTCTTT
TRBV5-1	NA	TRBD1	TRBJ1-4	CASSKDRGRSEKLFF	TGCGCCAGCAGTAAAGACAGGGGGCGGAGTGAAAAACTGTTTTTT
TRBV9	NA	NA	TRBJ2-3	CASSAGPAPTDTQYF	TGTGCCAGCAGCGCTGGACCCGCCCCCACAGATACGCAGTATTTT
TRBV7-6	many	NA	TRBJ2-7	CASSLAQQESYEQYF	TGTGCCAGCAGCTTAGCACAACAGGAGTCCTACGAGCAGTACTTC
TRBV12-3/TRBV12-4	NA	NA	TRBJ1-6	CASNLQNNSPLHF	TGTGCCAGCAACTTGCAGAACAATTCACCCCTCCACTTT
TRBV6-6	NA	NA	TRBJ1-2	CASSYSGAGDGYTF	TGTGCCAGCAGTTACTCTGGGGCAGGGGATGGCTACACCTTC
TRBV5-1	NA	TRBD2	TRBJ2-1	CASSLVAGPNEQFF	TGCGCCAGCAGCTTGGTAGCGGGGCCCAATGAGCAGTTCTTC
TRBV6-6	few	NA	TRBJ2-2	CASWGIGRTNTGELFF	TGTGCCAGCTGGGGAATCGGACGGACGAACACCGGGGAGCTGTTTTTT
TRBV19	many	NA	TRBJ2-7	CASSMRESSYEQYF	TGTGCCAGTAGTATGAGGGAAAGCTCCTACGAGCAGTACTTC
TRBV6-6	few	TRBD2	TRBJ2-3	CASKQRTSGWTDTQYF	TGTGCCAGCAAACAACGGACTAGCGGATGGACAGATACGCAGTATTTT
TRBV15	NA	TRBD1	TRBJ2-7	CATSGTVTYEQYF	TGTGCCACCTCCGGGACAGTAACCTACGAGCAGTACTTC
TRBV5-1	few	NA	TRBJ2-7	CASRAEVPIYEQYF	TGCGCCAGCCGCGCTGAGGTGCCGATCTACGAGCAGTACTTC
TRBV3-1	once	NA	TRBJ2-3	CASSQDRAAAQYF	TGTGCCAGCAGCCAAGATAGGGCGGCAGCGCAGTATTTT
TRBV7-3	NA	TRBD2	TRBJ2-2	CASSLWTSGYTGELFF	TGTGCCAGCAGCCTTTGGACTAGCGGTTACACCGGGGAGCTGTTTTTT
TRBV6-5	many	TRBD1	TRBJ2-1	CASSYRDRGRAEQFF	TGTGCCAGCAGTTATAGGGACAGGGGGCGGGCTGAGCAGTTCTTC
TRBV10-2	few	TRBD2	TRBJ2-7	CASSEGLGGGTYEQYF	TGCGCCAGCAGTGAGGGACTAGGTGGGGGAACCTACGAGCAGTACTTC
TRBV18	NA	TRBD2	TRBJ2-5	CASSPLGSGAQETQYF	TGTGCCAGCTCACCATTGGGTAGCGGGGCACAAGAGACCCAGTACTTC